The sample holds one count of the clone carrying this TCR beta chain. This record belongs to a study of blood T cell repertoires in COVID-19. Study-level background: From the United States, Italy and Spain came samples of acute and convalescent COVID-19.

In the authors' workflow: Amplification from reference gene primers served as the basis for estimated nucleated cell counts. Measured with immunoSEQ multiplex PCR; TCRdb has only the in-frame clones, and not every one. V, J and clone size were drawn from that table, and D and trimming were deduced from the DNA. This table holds 350,000 to 400,000 clones, about 88% found once. The CDR3 contains 19 residues. Trimming took 4 bases from V and 3 from J; bases not matched to a gene: 17. CDR1 is SGHTA and CDR2 is FQGNSA in the germline V gene. The sequence came from a woman aged 18-29 years who had recovered from COVID-19. Sequenced: PBMCs or T cells enriched from blood (not recorded which). The rearrangement links TRBV7-2 to TRBJ2-7; 11 bases align to TRBD1. This CDR3 is CASSSSTVGQGVQVYEQYF. In DNA, the CDR3 is TGTGCCAGCAGCTCCTCCACCGTGGGACAGGGGGTTCAAGTCTACGAGCAGTACTTC.